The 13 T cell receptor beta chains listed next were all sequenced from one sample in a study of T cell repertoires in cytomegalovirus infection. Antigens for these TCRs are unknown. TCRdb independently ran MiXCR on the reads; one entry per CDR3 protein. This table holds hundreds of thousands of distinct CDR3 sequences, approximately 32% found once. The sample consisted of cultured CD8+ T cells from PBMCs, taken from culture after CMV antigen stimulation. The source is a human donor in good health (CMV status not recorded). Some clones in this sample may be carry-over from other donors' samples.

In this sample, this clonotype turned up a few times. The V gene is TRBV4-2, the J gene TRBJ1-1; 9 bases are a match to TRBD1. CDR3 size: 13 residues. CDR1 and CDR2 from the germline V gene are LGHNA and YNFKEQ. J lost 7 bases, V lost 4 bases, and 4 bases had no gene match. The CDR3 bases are TGTGCCAGCAGCCTGGACAGGGGAAGTGAAGCTTTCTTT. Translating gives CASSLDRGSEAFF.

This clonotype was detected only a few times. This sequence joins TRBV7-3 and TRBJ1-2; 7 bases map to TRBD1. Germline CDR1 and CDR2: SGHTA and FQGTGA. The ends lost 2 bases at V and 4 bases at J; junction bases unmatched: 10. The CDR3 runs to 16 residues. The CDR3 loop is CASSLSGTESFYGYTF. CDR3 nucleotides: TGTGCCAGCAGCTTATCTGGGACAGAGTCCTTCTATGGCTACACCTTC.

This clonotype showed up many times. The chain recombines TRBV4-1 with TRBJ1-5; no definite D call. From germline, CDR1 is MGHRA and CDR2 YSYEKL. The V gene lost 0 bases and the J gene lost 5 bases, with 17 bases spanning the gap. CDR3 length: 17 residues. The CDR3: CASSQDQQPRIDQPQHF. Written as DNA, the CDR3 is TGCGCCAGCAGCCAAGATCAACAGCCTAGGATCGATCAGCCCCAGCATTTT.

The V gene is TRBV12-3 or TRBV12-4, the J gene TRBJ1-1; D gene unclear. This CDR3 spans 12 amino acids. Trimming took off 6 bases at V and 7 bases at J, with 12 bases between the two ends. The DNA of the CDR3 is TGTGCCAGCAGCGTAGGGTTAATTGAAGCTTTCTTT. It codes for CASSVGLIEAFF.

CDR3 residues: CASSSPRDSKFANTGELFF. CDR3 nucleotides: TGTGCCAGCAGCTCCCCAAGGGACAGTAAATTCGCGAACACCGGGGAGCTGTTTTTT. V usage is TRBV7-9 and J usage is TRBJ2-2, with TRBD1 identical over 7 bases. V gave up 4 bases and J gave up 0 bases; unmatched junction bases: 14. The germline V gene encodes CDR1 SEHNR and CDR2 FQNEAQ (reference sequence). The CDR3 sequence is 19 residues long.

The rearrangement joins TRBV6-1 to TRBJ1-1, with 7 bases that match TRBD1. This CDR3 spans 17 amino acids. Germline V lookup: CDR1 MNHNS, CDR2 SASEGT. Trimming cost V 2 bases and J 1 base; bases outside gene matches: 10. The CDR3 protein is CASSEIGIGGPNTEAFF. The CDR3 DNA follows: TGTGCCAGCAGTGAAATCGGTATAGGGGGCCCGAACACTGAAGCTTTCTTT.

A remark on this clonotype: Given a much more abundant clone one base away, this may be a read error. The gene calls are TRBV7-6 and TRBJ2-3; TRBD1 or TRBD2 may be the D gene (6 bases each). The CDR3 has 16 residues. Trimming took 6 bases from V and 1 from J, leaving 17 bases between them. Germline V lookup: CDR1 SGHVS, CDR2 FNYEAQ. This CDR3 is CASSDLGGTGTDTQYF. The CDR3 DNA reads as TGTGCCAGCAGTGACCTAGGGGGGACCGGCACAGATACGCAGTATTTT.

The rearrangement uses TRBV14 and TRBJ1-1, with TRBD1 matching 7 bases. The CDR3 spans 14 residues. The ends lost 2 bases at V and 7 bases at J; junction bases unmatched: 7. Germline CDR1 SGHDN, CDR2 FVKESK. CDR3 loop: CASSQRTGTYEAFF. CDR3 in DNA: TGTGCCAGCAGCCAAAGGACAGGAACCTATGAAGCTTTCTTT.

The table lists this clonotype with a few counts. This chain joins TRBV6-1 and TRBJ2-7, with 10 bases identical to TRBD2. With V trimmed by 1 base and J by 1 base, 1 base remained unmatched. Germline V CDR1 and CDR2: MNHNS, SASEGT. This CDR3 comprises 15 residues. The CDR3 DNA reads TGTGCCAGCAGTGAAGAACTAGCGGGGTCCTACGAGCAGTACTTC. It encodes CASSEELAGSYEQYF.

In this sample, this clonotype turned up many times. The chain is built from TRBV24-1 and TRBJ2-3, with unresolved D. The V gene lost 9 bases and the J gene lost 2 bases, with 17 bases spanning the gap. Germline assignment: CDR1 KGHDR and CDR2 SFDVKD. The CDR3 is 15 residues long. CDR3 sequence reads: CATAPSSTLTDTQYF. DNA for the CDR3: TGTGCCACCGCCCCCTCCTCCACCCTCACAGATACGCAGTATTTT.

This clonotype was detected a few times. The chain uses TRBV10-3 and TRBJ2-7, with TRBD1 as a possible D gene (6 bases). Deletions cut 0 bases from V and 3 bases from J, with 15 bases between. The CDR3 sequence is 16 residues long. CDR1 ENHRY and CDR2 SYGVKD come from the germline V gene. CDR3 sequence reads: CAISESISAGVYEQYF. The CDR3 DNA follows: TGTGCCATCAGTGAGTCGATATCAGCAGGGGTCTACGAGCAGTACTTC.

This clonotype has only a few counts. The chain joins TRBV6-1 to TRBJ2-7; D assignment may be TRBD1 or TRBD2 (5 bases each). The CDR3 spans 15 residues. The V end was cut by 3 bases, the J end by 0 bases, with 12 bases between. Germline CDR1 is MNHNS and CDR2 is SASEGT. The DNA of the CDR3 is TGTGCCAGCAGTGATGTGGGACGGAGCTCCTACGAGCAGTACTTC. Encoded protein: CASSDVGRSSYEQYF.

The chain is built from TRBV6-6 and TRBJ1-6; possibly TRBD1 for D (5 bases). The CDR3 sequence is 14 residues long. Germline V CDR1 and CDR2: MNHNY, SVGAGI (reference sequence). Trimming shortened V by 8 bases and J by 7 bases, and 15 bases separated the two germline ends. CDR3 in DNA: TGTGCCAGCTTGGGGGGGGGGAGGAATTCACCCCTCCACTTT. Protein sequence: CASLGGGRNSPLHF.